These T cell receptor beta chains were read from a single sample in a study of T cells in Graves' hyperthyroidism and ophthalmopathy. TCRdb re-called the multiplex PCR reads through MiXCR, storing one row per CDR3 protein. The sample contains more than 300,000 distinct CDR3 sequences, approximately 13% of which appear only once. Specimen: blood. These receptors were taken from a woman in her sixties with Graves' hyperthyroidism. CDR3s include the opening cysteine and the closing phenylalanine or tryptophan. The D gene is left open where the match is weak. The listing skips clone size in some rows; elsewhere it reads once, few, many or a size class.

clone size,D gene,J gene,V gene,CDR3 DNA,CDR3 protein
few,TRBD2,TRBJ2-7,TRBV20-1,TGCAGTGCCCAGAGCGGGGGGCTTACCTACGAGCAGTACTTC,CSAQSGGLTYEQYF
NA,NA,TRBJ2-5,TRBV29-1,TGCAGCGTTGAAGTCGGCCCGACTGGGACCCAGTACTTC,CSVEVGPTGTQYF
many,NA,TRBJ2-3,TRBV11-2,TGTGCCAGCAGCCCCTATTCGGATACGCAGTATTTT,CASSPYSDTQYF
few,NA,TRBJ1-1,TRBV9,TGTGCCAGCAGCGCAGCCGCAGGAGACACTGAAGCTTTCTTT,CASSAAAGDTEAFF
many,TRBD2,TRBJ2-1,TRBV11-2,TGTGCCAGCAGCCGGGTTCCCGGGACTAGCGGGAGGGCCCTCGATGAGCAGTTCTTC,CASSRVPGTSGRALDEQFF
many,TRBD2,TRBJ2-3,TRBV12-3/TRBV12-4,TGTGCCAGCAGTTTAACCCCTGGACTAGCGGAGGATACGCAGTATTTT,CASSLTPGLAEDTQYF
NA,NA,TRBJ2-7,TRBV20-1,TGCAGTGCTGAGACACAGTACGGGCAGTACTTC,CSAETQYGQYF
many,TRBD1,TRBJ1-6,TRBV27,TGTGCCAGCAGTTTATCGTCCTTAGGGGGACAGTCACCCCTCCACTTT,CASSLSSLGGQSPLHF
NA,NA,TRBJ2-7,TRBV7-9,TGTGCCAGCAGCTTAGCTTGGCCACCCTACGAGCAGTACTTC,CASSLAWPPYEQYF
few,NA,TRBJ2-7,TRBV2,TGTGCCAGCAGTGTTTTTTTATCCTACGAGCAGTACTTC,CASSVFLSYEQYF
many,NA,TRBJ2-3,TRBV6-6,TGTGCCAGCAGTTACTCGATCGACGGCCCAGATACGCAGTATTTT,CASSYSIDGPDTQYF
many,NA,TRBJ2-3,TRBV28,TGTGCCAGCAGTTTATACGGGAGAAGGGCAGATACGCAGTATTTT,CASSLYGRRADTQYF
NA,NA,TRBJ2-7,TRBV19,TGTGCCAGTAGTCCCGGATCCCCCTCCTACGAGCAGTACTTC,CASSPGSPSYEQYF
few,NA,TRBJ2-5,TRBV30,TGTGCCTGGAGTGTTGGAGGGGTAGAGACCCAGTACTTC,CAWSVGGVETQYF
many,NA,TRBJ1-2,TRBV12-3/TRBV12-4,TGTGCCAGCAGGGCCCGGGGGGCGCCCACCTATGGCTACACCTTC,CASRARGAPTYGYTF
many,NA,TRBJ2-7,TRBV5-1,TGCGCCAGCAGCTTTTGGGGTGGGGTGGACGAGCAGTACTTC,CASSFWGGVDEQYF
many,NA,TRBJ2-4,TRBV12-3/TRBV12-4,TGTGCCAGCAGTTTAGGTCCCCACATTCAGTACTTC,CASSLGPHIQYF
many,TRBD2,TRBJ2-1,TRBV5-1,TGCGCCAGCAGCTCGGGACTAGCGACCTACAATGAGCAGTTCTTC,CASSSGLATYNEQFF
NA,TRBD2,TRBJ2-2,TRBV7-7,TGTGCTAGCAGCTTAGCGTGGGGGGGAAACACCGGGGAGCTGTTTTTT,CASSLAWGGNTGELFF
NA,NA,TRBJ1-5,TRBV19,TGTGCCAGTAACCTGGGCAATCAGCCCCAGCATTTT,CASNLGNQPQHF
many,TRBD1,TRBJ1-2,TRBV3-1,TGTGCCAGCAGCCAGAGTGGGACAGGATATGGCTACACCTTC,CASSQSGTGYGYTF
few,NA,TRBJ1-3,TRBV25-1,TGTGACAGCAGTGAATATATGGGCAGGGTTGGAAACACCATATATTTT,CDSSEYMGRVGNTIYF
few,NA,TRBJ1-6,TRBV4-1,TGCGCCAGCAGCCAGATGGGCAGGAGGGGGAATTCACCCCTCCACTTT,CASSQMGRRGNSPLHF